This entry lists 21 T cell receptor beta chains sequenced from one sample in a study of blood T cell repertoires in COVID-19. Profiled with immunoSEQ multiplex PCR; TCRdb holds only in-frame clones, not every one. The sample consists of approximately 160,000 clones, over 75% of them appearing once. Sequencing was done on a sample of peripheral blood. These TCRs come from a man in his 60s with active or convalescent COVID-19.

For this clone: Other DNA sequences in the same sample also yield this CDR3. The genes are TRBV5-4 and TRBJ2-5, with a possible D match to TRBD2 (7 bases). The CDR3 is made up of 15 amino acids. Deletions cut 0 bases from V and 4 bases from J, with 13 bases between. The germline V gene has CDR1 SGHNT and CDR2 YYREEE (reference sequence). DNA of the CDR3: TGTGCCAGCAGCTTGGCCGGTAGGGGGGGAGAGACCCAGTACTTC. It yields the protein CASSLAGRGGETQYF.

The V call is TRBV10-3, the J call TRBJ1-6; D unclear. Germline loops: CDR1 ENHRY, CDR2 SYGVKD. V was clipped by 6 bases and J by 1 base, with 10 bases between them. CDR3 length: 15 residues. The CDR3 is CAISSAESYNSPLHF. The CDR3 bases are TGTGCCATCAGCTCGGCGGAGTCCTATAATTCACCCCTCCACTTT.

The V and J genes are TRBV3-1 (or the pseudogene TRBV3-2) and TRBJ1-1, with D unclear. The CDR3 has 15 residues. The V gene's germline CDR1 is LGHDT and CDR2 YNNKEL (reference sequence). V was pared by 1 base and J by 1 base, with 10 bases between. CDR3 coding DNA: TGTGCCAGCAGCCAAGTCGGAGGGAAGAACACTGAAGCTTTCTTT. It translates to CASSQVGGKNTEAFF.

This clone showed up just once. This chain joins TRBV12-3 or TRBV12-4 and TRBJ2-7; D possibly corresponds to TRBD2 (6 bases). The CDR3 length is 13 residues. With 8 bases removed from V and 11 bases from J, the gap between germline ends came to 22 bases. CDR3 residues: CASCAQATSSKYF. The CDR3 nucleotides are TGTGCCAGCTGCGCCCAAGCAACTAGCTCAAAGTACTTC.

The chain carries TRBV5-6 and TRBJ1-1; D is unclear. Germline V gives CDR1 SGHDT, CDR2 YYEEEE. Trimming removed 2 bases at V and 9 bases at J, with 11 bases between. The CDR3 is 12 residues long. CDR3 in amino acids: CASSFSGSQAFF. In DNA form, the CDR3 reads TGTGCCAGCAGCTTCTCGGGATCACAAGCTTTCTTT.

This chain links TRBV13 with TRBJ1-6; TRBD1 might be the D (6 bases). V was pared by 5 bases and J by 7 bases, with 18 bases between. CDR3 length: 16 residues. Germline V gene lookup returns CDR1 PRHDT and CDR2 FYEKMQ (reference sequence). The CDR3 is CASSPHRASGNSPLHF. The DNA for the CDR3 is TGTGCCAGCAGCCCCCACAGGGCCTCTGGGAATTCACCCCTCCACTTT.

For the CDR3, the DNA is TGTGCCAGCAGCCATGGGAGTAACTACGAGCAGTACTTC. Its translation: CASSHGSNYEQYF. The chain is built from TRBV5-4 and TRBJ2-7; perhaps TRBD2 as D (5 bases). Trimming took off 4 bases at V and 3 bases at J, with 11 bases between the two ends. The germline CDR1 and CDR2 sequences are SGHNT and YYREEE (reference sequence). The CDR3 has 13 residues.

V and J are TRBV18 and TRBJ2-5; D is unclear. V was shortened by 3 bases and J by 5 bases, with 10 bases between the two germline ends. Per germline, CDR1 KGHSH and CDR2 LQKENI. The CDR3 is made up of 13 amino acids. The CDR3 DNA follows: TGTGCCAGCTCACCGAGGTGGATGGAGACCCAGTACTTC. Its translation is CASSPRWMETQYF.

The J gene is TRBJ1-1, the V gene TRBV6-6; D not resolved. The length of the CDR3 is 16 residues. Trimming pared 4 bases from V and 3 bases from J, leaving 18 bases between. Per germline, CDR1 MNHNY and CDR2 SVGAGI (reference sequence). CDR3 loop: CASSFPELRLDTEAFF. The CDR3 region has the DNA TGTGCCAGCAGTTTCCCGGAACTGAGGCTGGACACTGAAGCTTTCTTT.

The V and J genes are TRBV28 and TRBJ2-6; D remains ambiguous. Germline values: CDR1 MDHEN, CDR2 SYDVKM. The CDR3 covers 15 residues. V was clipped by 5 bases and J by 3 bases, with 11 bases between them. The CDR3 spells CASSHRSGGANVLTF. The CDR3 DNA reads as TGTGCCAGCAGTCATAGGTCGGGTGGGGCCAACGTCCTGACTTTC. Variable domain in full (rest from reference TRBV28 and TRBJ2-6): DVKVTQSSRYLVKRTGEKVFLECVQDMDHENMFWYRQDPGLGLRLIYFSYDVKMKEKGDIPEGYSVSREKKERFSLILESASTNQTSMYLCASSHRSGGANVLTFGAGSRLTVL.

This chain uses TRBV4-1 with TRBJ2-1, with 7 nucleotides matching TRBD2. CDR3 length: 18 amino acids. Germline trimming cut 0 bases from V and 0 bases from J; bases unmatched to any gene: 8. Germline assignment: CDR1 MGHRA and CDR2 YSYEKL. The CDR3 DNA reads TGCGCCAGCAGCCAAGATGTGGGAGGGATGGGCTCCTACAATGAGCAGTTCTTC. Its protein product is CASSQDVGGMGSYNEQFF.

The chain carries TRBV6-5 and TRBJ2-3; the match to TRBD2 covers 8 bases. The CDR3 consists of 14 residues. Germline CDR1 is MNHEY and CDR2 is SVGAGI. V shed 5 bases and J 7 bases; nucleotides not matched to a gene: 8. CDR3 bases: TGTGCCAGCAGTCCTTCCGGGGGGGGGAATACGCAGTATTTT. Encoded protein: CASSPSGGGNTQYF.

This rearrangement joins TRBV18 to TRBJ2-1, with TRBD1 identical over 8 bases. The CDR3 has 14 residues. From germline, CDR1 is KGHSH and CDR2 LQKENI. The trim removed 6 bases at V and 8 bases at J, leaving 9 bases unmatched. CDR3 region: CASSSGGHLHEQFF. The CDR3 DNA is TGTGCCAGCTCCTCAGGGGGCCATCTCCATGAGCAGTTCTTC.

With respect to this clone: A much larger clone is a single base away; this may be a read error. The chain carries TRBV14 and TRBJ2-5, with D maybe TRBD1 (5 bases). There are 18 residues in the CDR3. Looked up from germline, CDR1 is SGHDN and CDR2 is FVKESK. DNA for the CDR3: TGTGCCAACAGCCAAGGCTTGGACAAAACAATTAACCAAGAGACCCAGTACTTC. Its translation is CANSQGLDKTINQETQYF. Full variable domain (remainder filled in from reference TRBV14 and TRBJ2-5): EAGVTQFPSHSVIEKGQTVTLRCDPISGHDNLYWYRRVMGKEIKFLLHFVKESKQDESGMPNNRFLAERTGGTYSTLKVQPAELEDSGVYFCANSQGLDKTINQETQYFGPGTRLLVL.

The rearrangement joins TRBV3-1 (or the pseudogene TRBV3-2) to TRBJ1-1; D gene ambiguous. V was cut by 4 bases and J by 4 bases, with 10 bases left in between. This CDR3 is 13 amino acids long. Per the germline V gene, CDR1 is LGHDT and CDR2 is YNNKEL (reference sequence). The chain's CDR3 is CASSPGRGTEAFF. The CDR3 region has the DNA TGTGCCAGCAGCCCCGGGCGGGGCACTGAAGCTTTCTTT.

The CDR3 DNA is TGTGCCAGCAGTTACATTGGACAGGGGGCGAATGGCTACACCTTC. Its protein product is CASSYIGQGANGYTF. The chain joins TRBV6-6 to TRBJ1-2; TRBD1 aligns across 11 bases. The V segment lost 2 bases and the J segment 6 bases; nucleotides outside the gene matches: 5. The CDR3 covers 15 residues. CDR1 is MNHNY and CDR2 is SVGAGI in the germline V gene (reference sequence).

The gene calls are TRBV3-1 (or the pseudogene TRBV3-2) and TRBJ1-3; 7 bases are a match to TRBD1. Unmatched junction bases numbered 12, after V lost 1 base and J lost 0 bases. The length of the CDR3 is 19 residues. Germline V CDR1 and CDR2: LGHDT, YNNKEL (reference sequence). CDR3 protein: CASSQALPGQSGSGNTIYF. The CDR3 region has the DNA TGTGCCAGCAGCCAAGCACTCCCGGGACAGTCGGGCTCTGGAAACACCATATATTTT.

This chain connects TRBV19 to TRBJ1-5; D is perhaps TRBD1 (5 bases). V lost 2 bases and J 1 base, leaving 15 bases between the germline ends. This CDR3 region has 17 residues. Germline values: CDR1 LNHDA, CDR2 SQIVND (reference sequence). This CDR3 is CASSIPTGGSSNQPQHF. The CDR3 coding sequence is TGTGCCAGTAGTATACCCACCGGGGGGAGCAGCAATCAGCCCCAGCATTTT.

The chain uses TRBV11-3 and TRBJ2-5; D ambiguous. The germline V gene has CDR1 SGHNT and CDR2 YENEEA. V was shortened by 5 bases and J by 0 bases, with 7 bases between the two germline ends. The CDR3 is 13 amino acids. The CDR3 reads CASSPPYQETQYF. CDR3 nucleotide sequence: TGTGCCAGCAGCCCCCCGTACCAAGAGACCCAGTACTTC.

The CDR3 bases are TGTGCCAGCAGCATTACGACAGGGCAGAACTATGGCTACACCTTC. Its translation is CASSITTGQNYGYTF. This chain connects TRBV7-2 to TRBJ1-2; 7 positions match TRBD1. The V segment lost 5 bases and the J segment 2 bases; nucleotides outside the gene matches: 8. This CDR3 comprises 15 residues. Per germline, CDR1 SGHTA and CDR2 FQGNSA.

V is TRBV24-1 and J is TRBJ1-3, with TRBD1 matching over 8 bases. J was trimmed by 4 bases and V by 2 bases; bases with no gene match: 3. This CDR3 contains 15 residues. Per the germline V gene, CDR1 is KGHDR and CDR2 is SFDVKD. The CDR3 bases are TGTGCCACCAGTGATTCCCGGACAGGGGGAAACACCATATATTTT. Encoded protein: CATSDSRTGGNTIYF.